This T cell receptor (beta chain) was recorded in a study of beta chain features in type 1 diabetes. The entirety of the isolated RNA underwent reverse transcription, so expressed TCRB transcripts were sequenced. Read counts averaged roughly 3.5 million for samples of naive, central memory and regulatory T cells. Method: immunoSEQ multiplex PCR; TCRdb's copy keeps in-frame clones and lacks some. Of 300,000 to 350,000 clones listed, under 8.5% are singletons. The CDR3 extends over 14 amino acids. Germline-derived CDR1 and CDR2 are SGHVS and FNYEAQ. Losses at the gene ends were 5 bases for V and 5 bases for J; bases not matched to a gene: 4. In its sample, this clone was seen a few times. Its antigen is still unknown. Study-wide results and caveats: In type 1 diabetes patients, VDJ junctions had fewer insertions; deletions at these junctions were more frequent. In these data, an HLA type influence on TCRB rearrangement remained unresolved. For patients, the naive, central memory and Treg TCRB repertoires appeared more alike than for healthy donors.

This TCR was recovered from a woman between 18 and 30 years old in good health. The chain is built from TRBV7-6 and TRBJ2-2, with 8 bases that match TRBD2. The sequencing sample was made of central memory CD4+ T cells from blood. Here the CDR3 DNA reads TGTGCCAGCAGCGCGGGACTAGAAACCGGGGAGCTGTTTTTT. Protein product: CASSAGLETGELFF.